This T cell receptor (beta chain) was captured in a study of B cell selection in AIRE deficiency. Study-wide findings and caveats: CDR3s were shorter in shared Treg sequences, reflecting few non-templated nucleotide insertions. Healthy donors alone shared under 35% of 3,500 to 4,500 Treg sequences; patients alone approximately 9.4%.

The repertoire was sequenced with immunoSEQ multiplex PCR; TCRdb's copy has only in-frame clones and lacks some. This table holds about 18,000 clones, just over 90% found once. The regulatory T cell sort gate was CD4+CD25hiCD127low/negative. Healthy unrelated donors supplied the control samples. V lost 1 base to trimming and J lost 1 base, with 8 bases between them. This CDR3 has 15 amino acids. Germline CDR1 and CDR2: MDHEN and SYDVKM. Note on this clone: Its specificity is not known.

The origin of this receptor is a human donor in good health. The sequencing input was CD4+CD25+ Tregs sorted from PBMCs. The chain carries TRBV28 and TRBJ1-5; D is undetermined. This CDR3 is CASSLLGFSNQPQHF. In DNA form, the CDR3 reads TGTGCCAGCAGTTTATTAGGGTTCAGCAATCAGCCCCAGCATTTT.